A single T cell receptor beta chain is shown here with its context. Time point described: peripheral blood 6 weeks after treatment start. A spike-in of synthetic TCR analog templates was added to each PCR. The table came from immunoSEQ multiplex PCR; TCRdb's copy has only in-frame clones and leaves some out. The table records around 40,000 clones, around 82% of them present only once. This sample was taken from a study of PD-L1 blockade in urothelial cancer. Study information: Once treatment had started, blood was analyzed at 3 weeks (second dose) and again at 6 weeks.

Trimming took 2 bases from V and 5 from J, leaving 15 bases between them. Per germline, CDR1 SNHLY and CDR2 FYNNEI. This CDR3 has 15 residues. The TCR sequence derives from a man aged 60-69 years with urothelial cancer. Here the sequenced sample was PBMCs, taken around atezolizumab (anti-PD-L1) treatment. The genes are TRBV2 and TRBJ1-2; tentatively, D is TRBD1 (6 bases). The CDR3 loop reads CASSEQGDTVYGYTF. The CDR3 nucleotides are TGTGCCAGCAGTGAACAAGGGGACACGGTTTATGGCTACACCTTC.